A selection of T cell receptor beta chains follows, all from one sample in a study of blood T cell repertoires in COVID-19. The table came from immunoSEQ multiplex PCR; TCRdb's copy has only in-frame clones and leaves some out. The data show around 220,000 clones, with 65% to 85% seen just once and 7.4% held by the top ten. The sequenced sample was PBMCs or T cells enriched from blood (not recorded which). Receptors originate from a middle-aged woman with acute COVID-19. CDR3s include the opening cysteine and the closing phenylalanine or tryptophan. D genes are given only for firm matches. A row's size may be missing; if present it is once, few, many or a size class.

size: few
J: TRBJ1-1
D: TRBD1
V: TRBV6-1
DNA: TGTGCCAGCAGTGACCAGGGACAGATGAACACTGAAGCTTTCTTT
CDR3: CASSDQGQMNTEAFF

size: once
J: TRBJ1-2
D: .
V: TRBV7-5
DNA: TGTGCCAGAAGCATCCCGGGACAGGACAACTATGGCTACACCTTC
CDR3: CARSIPGQDNYGYTF

size: .
J: TRBJ2-5
D: .
V: TRBV5-1
DNA: TGCGCCAGCAGCTTGGCCAATACGGCGGAAGAGACCCAGTACTTC
CDR3: CASSLANTAEETQYF

size: few
J: TRBJ2-1
D: .
V: TRBV4-3
DNA: TGCGCCAGCAGCCAAGAACCAGCGGGCAATGCCTACAATGAGCAGTTCTTC
CDR3: CASSQEPAGNAYNEQFF

size: .
J: TRBJ1-6
D: .
V: TRBV6-5
DNA: TGTGCCAGCAGTTCTTCTTATAATTCACCCCTCCACTTT
CDR3: CASSSSYNSPLHF

size: .
J: TRBJ1-5
D: .
V: TRBV19
DNA: TGTGCCAGTAGTATACGGAGGGATCAGCCCCAGCATTTT
CDR3: CASSIRRDQPQHF

size: few
J: TRBJ2-5
D: TRBD2
V: TRBV29-1
DNA: TGCAGCGTTTATATAGCGGGAGGGGCGAGGGAGACCCAGTACTTC
CDR3: CSVYIAGGARETQYF

size: .
J: TRBJ1-5
D: TRBD1
V: TRBV3-1/TRBV3-2
DNA: TGTGCCAGCAGCCCTGGGACAGACAATCAGCCCCAGCATTTT
CDR3: CASSPGTDNQPQHF

size: once
J: TRBJ2-1
D: .
V: TRBV23-1
DNA: TGCGCCAGCAGACAGGGGAGGTATACATTCTACAATGAGCAGTTCTTC
CDR3: CASRQGRYTFYNEQFF

size: .
J: TRBJ1-1
D: .
V: TRBV12-5
DNA: TGTGCTAGCGGTCGGGGGGACACTGAAGCTTTCTTT
CDR3: CASGRGDTEAFF

size: once
J: TRBJ2-1
D: .
V: TRBV14
DNA: TGTGCCAGCAGTCAGACAAATGAGCAGTTCTTC
CDR3: CASSQTNEQFF

size: .
J: TRBJ1-5
D: .
V: TRBV19
DNA: TGTGCCAGTAGTACCAGGGGAACTTATAGCAATCAGCCCCAGCATTTT
CDR3: CASSTRGTYSNQPQHF

size: .
J: TRBJ2-7
D: TRBD1
V: TRBV3-1/TRBV3-2
DNA: TGTGCCAGCAGCCAAGATCCGACAGGGAGACCCGAGCAGTACTTC
CDR3: CASSQDPTGRPEQYF

size: .
J: TRBJ2-2
D: .
V: TRBV7-2
DNA: TGTGCCAGCAGCCCCCGCAGGGGGAACACCGGGGAGCTGTTTTTT
CDR3: CASSPRRGNTGELFF

size: .
J: TRBJ2-7
D: .
V: TRBV19
DNA: TGTGCCAGTACCTTGGGACTGGGTCCCTACGAGCAGTACTTC
CDR3: CASTLGLGPYEQYF

size: .
J: TRBJ2-1
D: .
V: TRBV7-7
DNA: TGTGCTAGCAGCGTGGACAGCGGCAATGAGCAGTTCTTC
CDR3: CASSVDSGNEQFF

size: .
J: TRBJ1-6
D: .
V: TRBV19
DNA: TGTGCCAGTCGAGAGGGCAGCTGGAATTCACCCCTCCACTTT
CDR3: CASREGSWNSPLHF

size: .
J: TRBJ1-1
D: TRBD1
V: TRBV7-3
DNA: TGTGCCAGCAGCCTACAGGGGTCAACTGAAGCTTTCTTT
CDR3: CASSLQGSTEAFF

size: .
J: TRBJ2-5
D: TRBD1
V: TRBV30
DNA: TGTGCCTGGGGGACAGTACCTCAAGAGACCCAGTACTTC
CDR3: CAWGTVPQETQYF

size: .
J: TRBJ1-1
D: TRBD1
V: TRBV3-1/TRBV3-2
DNA: TGTGCCAGCAGCTTCAACAGGGGGACTGAAGCTTTCTTT
CDR3: CASSFNRGTEAFF

size: .
J: TRBJ2-3
D: TRBD2
V: TRBV27
DNA: TGTGCCAGCAGAGACAGCGGGAGGGCCTTAACAGATACGCAGTATTTT
CDR3: CASRDSGRALTDTQYF

size: .
J: TRBJ2-1
D: .
V: TRBV2
DNA: TGTGCCAGCAGTGAAGCGCGCCAGGGCTTAAGGATCTTC
CDR3: CASSEARQGLRIF

size: .
J: TRBJ1-4
D: .
V: TRBV5-1
DNA: TGCGCCAGCAGCTTCAAGGGGTCTAATGAAAAACTGTTTTTT
CDR3: CASSFKGSNEKLFF

size: .
J: TRBJ1-5
D: TRBD1
V: TRBV24-1
DNA: TGTGCCACCAGTGATTTGGCAGGGGGAAACAATCAGCCCCAGCATTTT
CDR3: CATSDLAGGNNQPQHF

size: .
J: TRBJ1-6
D: .
V: TRBV5-6
DNA: TGTGCCAGCAGCTTGGTTGCGGAGAGCTCCTATAATTCACCCCTCCACTTT
CDR3: CASSLVAESSYNSPLHF

size: .
J: TRBJ1-1
D: .
V: TRBV5-4
DNA: TGTGCCAGCAGCGTCCAGGTCGTCGCCACTGAAGCTTTCTTT
CDR3: CASSVQVVATEAFF

size: .
J: TRBJ2-1
D: .
V: TRBV5-1
DNA: TGCGCCAGCAGCGGGCCGGGACTTTCCTACAATGAGCAGTTCTTC
CDR3: CASSGPGLSYNEQFF

size: .
J: TRBJ1-1
D: .
V: TRBV7-6
DNA: TGTGCCAGCAGCCCCCCGCGGGGAAGGGGCTCAAACACTGAAGCTTTCTTT
CDR3: CASSPPRGRGSNTEAFF

size: .
J: TRBJ1-4
D: TRBD1
V: TRBV4-2
DNA: TGTGCCAGCAGCCAAGATGGGACAGGAGCCACAACTAATGAAAAACTGTTTTTT
CDR3: CASSQDGTGATTNEKLFF

size: .
J: TRBJ2-1
D: TRBD1
V: TRBV27
DNA: TGTGCCAGCAGCCGGGGGACAGGGGTTGATGTTGAGCAGTTCTTC
CDR3: CASSRGTGVDVEQFF

size: .
J: TRBJ1-2
D: TRBD1
V: TRBV29-1
DNA: TGCAGCGCTGAGGGACAGGGCGGCGATGGCTACACCTTC
CDR3: CSAEGQGGDGYTF

size: .
J: TRBJ1-5
D: TRBD1
V: TRBV28
DNA: TGTGCCAGCGGGACCCAATACAGGGGGCCGGGACAGCCCCAGCATTTT
CDR3: CASGTQYRGPGQPQHF

size: .
J: TRBJ1-4
D: .
V: TRBV5-5
DNA: TGTGCCAGCAGCGCAATCGGGGGACCTAATGAAAAACTGTTTTTT
CDR3: CASSAIGGPNEKLFF

size: .
J: TRBJ1-1
D: .
V: TRBV6-4
DNA: TGTGCCAGCAGTGATTGGGGGCCCACTGAAGCTTTCTTT
CDR3: CASSDWGPTEAFF

size: few
J: TRBJ1-4
D: TRBD1
V: TRBV2
DNA: TGTGCCAGCAGTCGGGGACAGAAGGCAACTAATGAAAAACTGTTTTTT
CDR3: CASSRGQKATNEKLFF

size: .
J: TRBJ1-5
D: .
V: TRBV18
DNA: TGTGCCAGCTCACCAGAACAGGGATTACAGCCCCAGCATTTT
CDR3: CASSPEQGLQPQHF

size: .
J: TRBJ1-6
D: .
V: TRBV14
DNA: TGTGCCAGCAGCCAAGAGACAGAATATTCACCCCTCCACTTT
CDR3: CASSQETEYSPLHF

size: .
J: TRBJ2-3
D: .
V: TRBV3-1/TRBV3-2
DNA: TGTGCCAGCAGCCACTCAAACCAAAAGCCAGATACGCAGTATTTT
CDR3: CASSHSNQKPDTQYF

size: .
J: TRBJ1-5
D: .
V: TRBV10-3
DNA: TGTGCCATCAGTGACCCAGGGGCCAATCAGCCCCAGCATTTT
CDR3: CAISDPGANQPQHF

size: .
J: TRBJ2-7
D: .
V: TRBV7-2
DNA: TGTGCCAGCAGCTTCGGCGGGGACCTCTCTGAGCAGTACTTC
CDR3: CASSFGGDLSEQYF

size: .
J: TRBJ1-5
D: TRBD1
V: TRBV4-1
DNA: TGCGCCAGCAGCCCGACAGGGGGCCCTCAGCCCCAGCATTTT
CDR3: CASSPTGGPQPQHF

size: .
J: TRBJ2-2
D: .
V: TRBV28
DNA: TGTGCCAGCAGTTTAGTAGCGAGGTCGGGGACCGGGGAGCTGTTTTTT
CDR3: CASSLVARSGTGELFF

size: .
J: TRBJ1-5
D: .
V: TRBV15
DNA: TGTGCCACCAGCCTTGACAGCAACAATCAGCCCCAGCATTTT
CDR3: CATSLDSNNQPQHF

size: few
J: TRBJ1-2
D: .
V: TRBV7-2
DNA: TGTGCCAGCAGCTTAGTCCAGGGGCGGGAGGGCTACACCTTC
CDR3: CASSLVQGREGYTF

size: .
J: TRBJ2-6
D: TRBD2
V: TRBV30
DNA: TGTGCCTGGAGTGTCCCTAGCGGGGGTATCTCTGGGGCCAACGTCCTGACTTTC
CDR3: CAWSVPSGGISGANVLTF

size: .
J: TRBJ2-7
D: TRBD1
V: TRBV9
DNA: TGTGCCAGCAGCGTATCTTCGGGACAGGCTCTGGAGCAGTACTTC
CDR3: CASSVSSGQALEQYF

size: .
J: TRBJ1-1
D: .
V: TRBV12-3/TRBV12-4
DNA: TGTGCCAGCAGTTTAGAACACCGTGAAGCTTTCTTT
CDR3: CASSLEHREAFF

size: .
J: TRBJ1-2
D: .
V: TRBV5-8
DNA: TGTGCCAGCAGCTGGGCCCCGGCTACACGAGCTAACTATGGCTACACCTTC
CDR3: CASSWAPATRANYGYTF

size: .
J: TRBJ1-5
D: .
V: TRBV28
DNA: TGTGCCAGCAGAAATGGCATCAGGGCCCAGCATTTT
CDR3: CASRNGIRAQHF